This TCR beta chain is drawn from a study of PD-L1 blockade in urothelial cancer. Study at large: Atezolizumab (1,200 mg intravenously every 3 weeks) began in the mid-2010s for patients. At 6 weeks and at 3 weeks (second dose) after treatment start, blood was analyzed. Blood-derived samples held a median roughly 150,000 T cells.

Profiled with immunoSEQ multiplex PCR; TCRdb holds only in-frame clones, not every one. The sample includes about 37,000 clones, 70% to 85% of them seen just once. Pretreatment and on-treatment blood mononuclear cell samples were taken, totaling between 1 and 8 time points per patient. J gave up 12 bases and V 7 bases, and 8 bases lay outside the gene matches. This CDR3 has 14 residues. Germline values: CDR1 SNHLY, CDR2 FYNNEI. The sample consisted of PBMCs, taken around atezolizumab (anti-PD-L1) treatment. The TCR sequence derives from a man between 60 and 70 years old with urothelial cancer. The genes are TRBV2 and TRBJ2-1; 14 bases are a match to TRBD2. CDR3 nucleotides: TGTGCCAGCACCCGGACTAGCGGGGGGACAGGGCAGTTCTTC. Translated, it gives CASTRTSGGTGQFF.